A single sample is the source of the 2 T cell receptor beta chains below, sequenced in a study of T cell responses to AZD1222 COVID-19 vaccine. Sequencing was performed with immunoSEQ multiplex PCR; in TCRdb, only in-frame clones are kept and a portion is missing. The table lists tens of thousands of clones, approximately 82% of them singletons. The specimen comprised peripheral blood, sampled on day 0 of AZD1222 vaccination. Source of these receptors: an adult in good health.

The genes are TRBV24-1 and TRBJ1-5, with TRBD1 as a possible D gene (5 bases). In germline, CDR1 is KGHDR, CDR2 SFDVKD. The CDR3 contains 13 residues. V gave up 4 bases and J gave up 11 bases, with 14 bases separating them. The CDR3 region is CATSESGAQSQHF. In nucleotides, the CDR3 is TGTGCCACCAGTGAATCCGGGGCCCAGTCCCAGCATTTT.

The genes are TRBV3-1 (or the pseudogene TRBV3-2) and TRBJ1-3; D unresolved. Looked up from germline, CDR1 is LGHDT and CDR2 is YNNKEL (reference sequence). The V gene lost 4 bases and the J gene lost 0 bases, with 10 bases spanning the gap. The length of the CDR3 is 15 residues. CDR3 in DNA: TGTGCCAGCAGCCTCGGACTCAGCTCTGGAAACACCATATATTTT. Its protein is CASSLGLSSGNTIYF.